A single sample gave rise to the 20 T cell receptor beta chains below, sequenced in a study of radiotherapy plus CTLA-4 blockade in lung cancer. Sequenced by immunoSEQ multiplex PCR; TCRdb stores in-frame clones only, minus some. The sample lists some 110,000 clones, 90% seen once, with about 7% in the top ten. This sample comprised peripheral blood, obtained from a patient treated with radiotherapy plus ipilimumab. The receptor set was obtained from a human donor with non-small cell lung cancer that progressed on radiotherapy plus ipilimumab.

This chain uses TRBV19 with TRBJ2-7; D is perhaps TRBD1 (7 bases). This CDR3 has 15 amino acids. V lost 1 base and J 6 bases, leaving 16 bases between the germline ends. Looked up from germline, CDR1 is LNHDA and CDR2 is SQIVND (reference sequence). The DNA of the CDR3 is TGTGCCAGTAGTATAGGTTCAGGGGGGTCTGGCGAGCAGTACTTC. This sequence encodes CASSIGSGGSGEQYF.

This clone was recorded once. J is TRBJ2-3 and V is TRBV11-2; 11 bases map to TRBD1. J was trimmed by 2 bases and V by 4 bases; bases with no gene match: 8. This CDR3 spans 17 amino acids. Germline-derived CDR1 and CDR2 are SGHAT and FQNNGV. The CDR3 bases are TGTGCCAGCAGCTCTGGAGGGACAGGGGGACTCACAGATACGCAGTATTTT. Translated, it gives CASSSGGTGGLTDTQYF. The variable domain in full, with the rest retrieved from reference TRBV11-2 and TRBJ2-3, is EAGVAQSPRYKIIEKRQSVAFWCNPISGHATLYWYQQILGQGPKLLIQFQNNGVVDDSQLPKDRFSAERLKGVDSTLKIQPAKLEDSAVYLCASSSGGTGGLTDTQYFGPGTRLTVL.

This clone has a single count. The chain carries TRBV2 and TRBJ2-7; D unresolved. The V end lost 6 bases, the J end lost 0 bases, and 3 bases lay between the germline ends. Germline CDR1 SNHLY, CDR2 FYNNEI. This CDR3 region has 11 residues. The CDR3 here is CASRDSYEQYF. CDR3 DNA: TGTGCCAGCAGGGACTCCTACGAGCAGTACTTC.

This chain links TRBV6-5 with TRBJ1-2, with D tentatively TRBD1 (6 bases). The V end was cut by 6 bases, the J end by 8 bases, with 16 bases between. CDR1 is MNHEY and CDR2 is SVGAGI in the germline V gene. The CDR3 is 13 residues long. The CDR3 loop reads CASRSTGHTGYTF. In DNA form, the CDR3 reads TGTGCCAGCAGGTCGACAGGTCATACGGGCTACACCTTC.

This rearrangement joins TRBV10-3 to TRBJ2-7, with TRBD1 as a possible D gene (6 bases). Germline values: CDR1 ENHRY, CDR2 SYGVKD. The CDR3 has 14 amino acids. Trimming cost V 8 bases and J 0 bases, with 14 bases left between them. CDR3 DNA: TGTGCCATCCCCCGGGACAATAGCTCCTACGAGCAGTACTTC. Its translation: CAIPRDNSSYEQYF.

To note about this clone: This CDR3 is also generated by other DNA sequences in the sample. This rearrangement joins TRBV18 to TRBJ2-3; tentative D call: TRBD1 (6 bases). Germline V gene sequence: CDR1 KGHSH, CDR2 LQKENI. V lost 3 bases, J lost 6 bases, and 7 bases lay in between. This CDR3 spans 12 amino acids. The CDR3 sequence is CASSPQGDTQYF. The CDR3 DNA sequence: TGTGCCAGCTCACCCCAGGGGGATACGCAGTATTTT.

J is TRBJ1-5 and V is TRBV19, with D possibly being TRBD1 (6 bases). This CDR3 is built from 17 residues. V lost 7 bases to trimming and J lost 5 bases, with 24 bases between them. Germline CDR1 LNHDA, CDR2 SQIVND (reference sequence). The CDR3, as DNA: TGTGCCAGTAACGCCTATATAACCCGGGGGCTCGATCAGCCCCAGCATTTT. Its protein product is CASNAYITRGLDQPQHF.

The genes are TRBV6-5 and TRBJ1-2, with D possibly matching TRBD1 (6 bases). CDR1 MNHEY and CDR2 SVGAGI come from the germline V gene. V dropped 6 bases and J dropped 4 bases, with 12 bases sitting between them. The CDR3 contains 13 residues. CDR3 sequence reads: CASSSSGVYGYTF. The CDR3 coding sequence is TGTGCCAGCAGCAGTTCAGGGGTCTATGGCTACACCTTC.

The chain is built from TRBV5-1 and TRBJ2-1; D gene unclear. Germline V gene sequence: CDR1 SGHRS, CDR2 YFSETQ. With 4 bases removed from V and 0 bases from J, the gap between germline ends came to 8 bases. This CDR3 is 14 amino acids long. The CDR3 loop reads CASSLDPSYNEQFF. CDR3 coding DNA: TGCGCCAGCAGCCTAGACCCCTCCTACAATGAGCAGTTCTTC.

The gene calls are TRBV19 and TRBJ1-2, with 8 bases lining up with TRBD1. V was pared by 6 bases and J by 0 bases, with 9 bases of the junction left unmatched. The germline V gene encodes CDR1 LNHDA and CDR2 SQIVND (reference sequence). This CDR3 region has 16 residues. CDR3 sequence reads: CASSHTPTGANYGYTF. CDR3 in DNA: TGTGCCAGTAGCCATACCCCGACAGGGGCTAACTATGGCTACACCTTC.

V is TRBV11-1 and J is TRBJ2-7, with unresolved D. This CDR3 is 12 amino acids long. Trimming stripped 2 bases from V and 6 bases from J, with 8 bases between. Per germline, CDR1 SGHAT and CDR2 FQDESV (reference sequence). The CDR3 DNA reads as TGTGCCAGCAGCTTACAGCGTCGCGAGCAGTACTTC. This translates into CASSLQRREQYF.

Here the CDR3 DNA reads TGCGCCAGCATGTATGTGGGGGCAGGCAATGAGCAGTTCTTC. It is translated as CASMYVGAGNEQFF. This chain connects TRBV5-1 to TRBJ2-1, with D possibly TRBD1 on 6 matching bases. The CDR3 sequence is 14 residues long. Germline lookup yields CDR1 SGHRS and CDR2 YFSETQ. V was pared by 6 bases and J by 6 bases, with 16 bases between.

This chain joins TRBV5-4 and TRBJ2-7; 10 bases map to TRBD2. CDR3 length: 15 residues. CDR1 and CDR2 from the germline V gene are SGHNT and YYREEE (reference sequence). V lost 0 bases to trimming and J lost 6 bases; unmatched junction nucleotides: 6. The CDR3: CASSLAALAGVEQYF. For the CDR3, the DNA is TGTGCCAGCAGCTTGGCCGCGCTAGCGGGGGTCGAGCAGTACTTC.

The gene calls are TRBV7-8 and TRBJ1-2; D may be TRBD1 (6 bases). The length of the CDR3 is 15 residues. V lost 1 base and J 8 bases, leaving 17 bases between the germline ends. In germline, CDR1 is SGHVS, CDR2 FQNEAQ. The CDR3 nucleotides read TGTGCCAGCAGCTTAGAGGAACAGGGTTTTCGCGGCTACACCTTC. It encodes CASSLEEQGFRGYTF. Full variable domain (remainder filled in from reference TRBV7-8 and TRBJ1-2): GAGVSQSPRYKVAKRGQDVALRCDPISGHVSLFWYQQALGQGPEFLTYFQNEAQLDKSGLPSDRFFAERPEGSVSTLKIQRTQQEDSAVYLCASSLEEQGFRGYTFGSGTRLTVV.

This chain uses TRBV30 with TRBJ1-1; tentatively, D is TRBD1 (6 bases). The V end lost 2 bases, the J end lost 1 base, and 8 bases lay between the germline ends. The germline CDR1 and CDR2 sequences are GTSNPN and SVGIG (reference sequence). The CDR3 is made up of 13 amino acids. The CDR3: CAWSNRENTEAFF. CDR3 DNA: TGTGCCTGGAGTAACAGGGAGAACACTGAAGCTTTCTTT.

The gene calls are TRBV19 and TRBJ2-5; TRBD2 matches 14 bases. The ends lost 8 bases at V and 3 bases at J; junction bases unmatched: 5. The CDR3 contains 15 residues. The germline CDR1 and CDR2 sequences are LNHDA and SQIVND (reference sequence). Here the CDR3 reads CASGEGLAGEETQYF. CDR3 coding DNA: TGTGCCAGTGGGGAGGGACTAGCGGGAGAAGAGACCCAGTACTTC.

This sequence joins TRBV18 and TRBJ1-1, with 7 bases fitting TRBD1. V shed 3 bases, J shed 3 bases, and the junction held 4 bases outside the gene matches. Germline assignment: CDR1 KGHSH and CDR2 LQKENI. This CDR3 is built from 14 residues. This CDR3 is CASSPDDRDTEAFF. The DNA of the CDR3 is TGTGCCAGCTCACCGGACGACAGGGACACTGAAGCTTTCTTT.

The chain couples TRBV10-3 to TRBJ2-7; tentatively, D is TRBD2 (6 bases). V was shortened by 6 bases and J by 6 bases, with 12 bases between the two germline ends. The CDR3 is 12 amino acids. Germline CDR1 ENHRY, CDR2 SYGVKD. CDR3 coding DNA: TGTGCCATCAGCCTCGAGGGAGGCGAGCAGTACTTC. As protein: CAISLEGGEQYF.

The chain carries TRBV11-3 and TRBJ1-3, with D hard to call. Germline CDR1 SGHNT, CDR2 YENEEA. The CDR3 contains 14 residues. V lost 5 bases and J 4 bases, leaving 12 bases between the germline ends. The CDR3: CASSHGESGNTIYF. Here the CDR3 DNA reads TGTGCCAGCAGCCATGGGGAGTCCGGAAACACCATATATTTT.

V gene TRBV27 combines with J gene TRBJ2-1; 8 positions agree with TRBD2. Germline values: CDR1 MNHEY, CDR2 SMNVEV (reference sequence). V shed 4 bases, J shed 2 bases, and the junction held 7 bases outside the gene matches. There are 16 residues in the CDR3. DNA for the CDR3: TGTGCCAGCAGTTCCCACAGCGGGAGTCCCTACAATGAGCAGTTCTTC. Its protein is CASSSHSGSPYNEQFF.